This T cell receptor beta chain was found in a study of identical twins. One entry per CDR3 protein, called by TCRdb with MiXCR from the 5' RACE reads. The data contain around 650,000 distinct CDR3 sequences, 7.1% of them singletons. This CDR3 has 13 residues. Germline CDR1 is MNHEY and CDR2 is SMNVEV (reference sequence). Trimming removed 5 bases from V and 7 bases from J, with 15 bases in between. This clonotype came up many times. The same sample was also studied in work on yellow fever vaccine responses in identical twins.

This receptor was identified in a young woman in good health. V gene TRBV27 combines with J gene TRBJ2-7; no clear D. What was sequenced was PBMCs. In DNA form, the CDR3 reads TGTGCCAGCAGTCCCGCTGTGGTATCAGAGCAGTACTTC. Its translation is CASSPAVVSEQYF.